The 20 T cell receptor beta chains presented below share a single source sample, sequenced in a study of OX40 agonist ivuxolimab in advanced cancers. Produced via immunoSEQ multiplex PCR; TCRdb's table is partial and in-frame only. The data contain tens of thousands of clones, 70% to 90% of them singletons. The starting material was CD4+ or CD8+ T cells sorted from blood, obtained in a trial of the OX40 agonist ivuxolimab. These receptors all come from an adult with an advanced solid tumor such as melanoma, head and neck, liver or kidney cancer.

The rearrangement joins TRBV11-3 to TRBJ2-3; unclear D gene. The CDR3 is 12 residues long. Germline values: CDR1 SGHNT, CDR2 YENEEA. V gave up 8 bases and J gave up 4 bases, with 10 bases separating them. CDR3 DNA: TGTGCCAGCGGGCCCGGGCCAGATACGCAGTATTTT. Translated: CASGPGPDTQYF.

The gene calls are TRBV6-1 and TRBJ1-3; D gene unclear. Per germline, CDR1 MNHNS and CDR2 SASEGT. Trimming removed 4 bases from V and 3 bases from J, with 19 bases in between. CDR3 length: 17 residues. The CDR3 region is CASSGDTTGQGGNTIYF. The CDR3 DNA sequence: TGTGCCAGCAGTGGCGACACCACGGGCCAAGGTGGAAACACCATATATTTT.

This sequence joins TRBV6-6 and TRBJ2-2; 9 bases are a match to TRBD2. In germline, CDR1 is MNHNY, CDR2 SVGAGI (reference sequence). This CDR3 spans 15 amino acids. J gave up 6 bases and V 5 bases, and 7 bases lay outside the gene matches. The CDR3 sequence is CASSPGTSLAGELFF. The CDR3 DNA is TGTGCCAGCAGTCCTGGGACTAGCTTGGCCGGGGAGCTGTTTTTT.

This chain uses TRBV18 with TRBJ1-5; D possibly corresponds to TRBD1 (5 bases). The CDR3 sequence is 15 residues long. V lost 8 bases, J lost 4 bases, and 18 bases lay in between. Germline assignment: CDR1 KGHSH and CDR2 LQKENI. The DNA for the CDR3 is TGTGCCAGCCGGGAAGGGACGGGAAAGAATCAGCCCCAGCATTTT. Residues: CASREGTGKNQPQHF.

V is TRBV6-1 and J is TRBJ1-2; D not resolved. CDR3 length equals 13 residues. The germline V and J ends were trimmed by 6 bases and 0 bases, with 8 bases remaining between them. Germline values: CDR1 MNHNS, CDR2 SASEGT. CDR3 DNA sequence: TGTGCCAGCAGGGTGCCGACTAACTATGGCTACACCTTC. It yields the protein CASRVPTNYGYTF.

The chain joins TRBV6-5 to TRBJ2-7; 8 positions match TRBD1. The CDR3 extends over 14 amino acids. Looked up from germline, CDR1 is MNHEY and CDR2 is SVGAGI. V lost 0 bases, J lost 7 bases, and 5 bases stayed unmatched. The DNA for the CDR3 is TGTGCCAGCAGTTACTCCCGGGACAGGTGGGAGCAGTACTTC. Protein product: CASSYSRDRWEQYF.

The chain links TRBV19 to TRBJ1-2; 7 bases line up with TRBD1. The length of the CDR3 is 13 residues. Germline values: CDR1 LNHDA, CDR2 SQIVND (reference sequence). V lost 6 bases and J lost 8; bases outside the gene matches: 9. In nucleotides, the CDR3 is TGTGCCAGTAGAGAGGCCCACAGGGGCGGCTACACCTTC. It specifies CASREAHRGGYTF.

The chain uses TRBV12-5 and TRBJ2-3; the match to TRBD2 covers 12 bases. V lost 5 bases, J lost 6 bases, and 9 bases stayed unmatched. The CDR3 length is 16 residues. Per the germline V gene, CDR1 is LGHNT and CDR2 is FRNRAP. CDR3 in DNA: TGTGCTAGTGGTCGACTAGCGGGGGTTGGGGGGGATACGCAGTATTTT. As protein: CASGRLAGVGGDTQYF.

The V and J genes are TRBV6-5 and TRBJ2-2; D unclear. The germline V gene has CDR1 MNHEY and CDR2 SVGAGI. The CDR3 totals 13 residues. The ends were cut back, 2 bases at V and 5 bases at J, with 6 bases in the middle. The CDR3 DNA follows: TGTGCCAGCAGTTACGTGGGGACCGGGGAGCTGTTTTTT. This translates into CASSYVGTGELFF.

The chain recombines TRBV7-9 with TRBJ1-2; tentatively, D is TRBD1 (6 bases). The CDR3 loop spans 13 amino acids. Germline CDR1 and CDR2: SEHNR and FQNEAQ (reference sequence). V was cut by 4 bases and J by 5 bases, with 11 bases left in between. The CDR3 DNA reads as TGTGCCAGCAGCTCAACAGGGTTGTATGGCTACACCTTC. This gives the protein CASSSTGLYGYTF.

The CDR3 coding sequence is TGTGCCAGCAGCTCCGAACAGGTGTCCTACGAGCAGTACTTC. Translation: CASSSEQVSYEQYF. The V call is TRBV7-2, the J call TRBJ2-7; a weak D match, TRBD1 (5 bases). V gave up 4 bases and J gave up 1 base, with 11 bases separating them. Germline V lookup: CDR1 SGHTA, CDR2 FQGNSA. The CDR3 runs to 14 residues.

The chain combines TRBV7-9 with TRBJ2-2; D gene uncertain. The V and J ends lost 8 bases and 3 bases respectively, with 4 bases between them. This CDR3 is built from 11 residues. The germline gives CDR1 SEHNR, CDR2 FQNEAQ (reference sequence). The CDR3 nucleotides are TGTGCCAGCGAGGACACCGGGGAGCTGTTTTTT. This sequence encodes CASEDTGELFF. The variable domain in full, completed from reference TRBV7-9 and TRBJ2-2, reads DTGVSQNPRHKITKRGQNVTFRCDPISEHNRLYWYRQTLGQGPEFLTYFQNEAQLEKSRLLSDRFSAERPKGSFSTLEIQRTEQGDSAMYLCASEDTGELFFGEGSRLTVL.

The rearrangement joins TRBV14 to TRBJ1-4, with 8 bases that match TRBD1. V dropped 2 bases and J dropped 2; count of bases not matched to a gene: 1. Germline V lookup: CDR1 SGHDN, CDR2 FVKESK. The CDR3 consists of 15 residues. CDR3 coding DNA: TGTGCCAGCAGCCAACGGACAGGGACTAATGAAAAACTGTTTTTT. Translation: CASSQRTGTNEKLFF.

This chain connects TRBV10-2 to TRBJ1-3; no firm D call. Germline V lookup: CDR1 WSHSY, CDR2 SAAADI. This CDR3 region has 12 residues. Trimming took off 6 bases at V and 1 base at J, with 4 bases between the two ends. The CDR3, as DNA: TGCGCCAGCAGCCCTTCTGGAAACACCATATATTTT. It specifies CASSPSGNTIYF.

The J gene is TRBJ1-2, the V gene TRBV18; 8 nucleotides match TRBD1. This CDR3 region has 14 residues. Per the germline V gene, CDR1 is KGHSH and CDR2 is LQKENI. Germline trimming cut 4 bases from V and 3 bases from J; bases unmatched to any gene: 4. The CDR3 loop is CASSRQGSDYGYTF. CDR3 bases: TGTGCCAGCTCACGACAGGGGTCGGACTATGGCTACACCTTC.

This sequence joins TRBV14 and TRBJ2-1, with 7 bases lining up with TRBD2. CDR3 size: 16 residues. Germline V CDR1 and CDR2: SGHDN, FVKESK. Unmatched junction bases numbered 7, after V lost 1 base and J lost 4 bases. The CDR3 nucleotides are TGTGCCAGCAGCCAAGTTGCGGGGGAGGGTTACAATGAGCAGTTCTTC. This gives the protein CASSQVAGEGYNEQFF.

The sample holds one count of this clone. J is TRBJ1-4 and V is TRBV7-9; possible D gene TRBD1, 5 bases. V was cut by 4 bases and J by 7 bases, with 13 bases left in between. The CDR3 has 14 amino acids. Per the germline V gene, CDR1 is SEHNR and CDR2 is FQNEAQ (reference sequence). Here the CDR3 DNA reads TGTGCCAGCAGCTCCCGCTCCCAGGGTGAAAAACTGTTTTTT. Translation gives CASSSRSQGEKLFF.

This CDR3 reads CASSLLQRGSGELFF. The CDR3 bases are TGTGCCAGCAGCTTGTTACAGAGAGGATCCGGGGAGCTGTTTTTT. The chain carries TRBV7-9 and TRBJ2-2, with D unclear. This CDR3 comprises 15 residues. Germline lookup yields CDR1 SEHNR and CDR2 FQNEAQ (reference sequence). V lost 3 bases, J lost 6 bases, and 14 bases lay in between.

The chain combines TRBV18 with TRBJ2-4, with a possible D match to TRBD1 (6 bases). This CDR3 spans 15 amino acids. V was clipped by 2 bases and J by 10 bases, with 18 bases between them. Per germline, CDR1 KGHSH and CDR2 LQKENI. The CDR3 here is CASSPTWAQGDIQYF. The CDR3 DNA is TGTGCCAGCTCACCAACTTGGGCACAGGGCGATATTCAGTACTTC.

This sequence joins TRBV9 and TRBJ1-2; D not certain. Trimming left V 3 bases short and J 4 bases short, with 10 bases between. This CDR3 has 13 amino acids. Per germline, CDR1 SGDLS and CDR2 YYNGEE. CDR3 DNA: TGTGCCAGCAGCGGTGACGGACTCTATGGCTACACCTTC. The encoded protein is CASSGDGLYGYTF.